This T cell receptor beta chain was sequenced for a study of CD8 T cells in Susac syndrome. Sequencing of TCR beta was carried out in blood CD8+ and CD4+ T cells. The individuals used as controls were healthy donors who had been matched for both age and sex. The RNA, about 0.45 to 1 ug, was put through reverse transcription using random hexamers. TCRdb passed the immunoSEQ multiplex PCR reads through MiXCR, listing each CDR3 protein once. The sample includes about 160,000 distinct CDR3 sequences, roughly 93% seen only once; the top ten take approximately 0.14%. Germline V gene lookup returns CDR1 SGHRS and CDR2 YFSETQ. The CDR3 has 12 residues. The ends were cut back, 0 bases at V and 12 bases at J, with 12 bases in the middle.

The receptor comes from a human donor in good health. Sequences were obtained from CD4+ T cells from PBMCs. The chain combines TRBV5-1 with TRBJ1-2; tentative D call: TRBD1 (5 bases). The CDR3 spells CASSLEGFGDTF. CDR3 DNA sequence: TGCGCCAGCAGCTTGGAGGGGTTTGGGGACACCTTC.